This record looks at one TCR beta chain sequence and its context. The CDR3 consists of 14 residues. The germline V gene has CDR1 KGHSH and CDR2 LQKENI. Total RNA input per TCR library was about 3.5 ug. TCRdb re-called the 5' RACE reads and gives one entry per CDR3 protein, without DNA. The table lists 210,000 or so distinct CDR3 sequences. The sample is drawn from a study of monozygotic twins with inflammatory bowel disease. Sequencing input: blood. The receptor comes from a human donor with ulcerative colitis or Crohn's disease, or a healthy co-twin of an affected twin (not recorded which). The chain employs TRBV18 and TRBJ2-7; the TRBD1 assignment by TCRdb is unverifiable without DNA. Here the CDR3 reads CASSPTTGGDEQYF. Combining the CDR3 with reference TRBV18 and TRBJ2-7 gives the whole variable domain NAGVMQNPRHLVRRRGQEARLRCSPMKGHSHVYWYRQLPEEGLKFMVYLQKENIIDESGMPKERFSAEFPKEGPSILRIQQVVRGDSAAYFCASSPTTGGDEQYFGPGTRLTVT.